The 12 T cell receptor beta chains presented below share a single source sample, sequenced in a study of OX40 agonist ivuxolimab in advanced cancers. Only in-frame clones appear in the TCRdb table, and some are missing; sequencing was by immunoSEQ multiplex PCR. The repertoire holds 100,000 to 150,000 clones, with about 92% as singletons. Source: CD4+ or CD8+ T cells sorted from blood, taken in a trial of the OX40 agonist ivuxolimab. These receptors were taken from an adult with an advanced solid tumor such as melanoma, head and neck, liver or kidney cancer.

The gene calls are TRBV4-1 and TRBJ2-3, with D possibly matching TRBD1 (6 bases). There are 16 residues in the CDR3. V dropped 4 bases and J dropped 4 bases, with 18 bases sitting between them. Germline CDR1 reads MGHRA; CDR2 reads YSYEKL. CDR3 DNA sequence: TGCGCCAGCAGCCGAGGGCAAGGGGGTGACCCAGATACGCAGTATTTT. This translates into CASSRGQGGDPDTQYF.

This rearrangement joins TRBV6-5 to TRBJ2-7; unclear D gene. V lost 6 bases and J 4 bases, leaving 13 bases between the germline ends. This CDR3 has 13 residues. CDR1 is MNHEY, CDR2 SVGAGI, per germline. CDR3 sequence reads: CASRKLGPYEQYF. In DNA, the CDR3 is TGTGCCAGCAGGAAGCTCGGGCCTTACGAGCAGTACTTC.

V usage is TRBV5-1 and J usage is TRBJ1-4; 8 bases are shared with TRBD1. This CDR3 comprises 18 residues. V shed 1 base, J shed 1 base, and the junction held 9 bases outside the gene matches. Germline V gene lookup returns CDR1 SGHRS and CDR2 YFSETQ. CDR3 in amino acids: CASSLKATGVQTNEKLFF. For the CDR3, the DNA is TGCGCCAGCAGCTTGAAGGCGACAGGGGTGCAAACTAATGAAAAACTGTTTTTT.

As DNA, the CDR3 is TGTGCCAGCAGTTTACGACAGGGGTGGACTAGCGGATACAATGAGCAGTTCTTC. Amino acids: CASSLRQGWTSGYNEQFF. V is TRBV28 and J is TRBJ2-1; 10 bases match TRBD2. CDR1 is MDHEN, CDR2 SYDVKM, per germline. Trimming took 2 bases from V and 4 from J; bases not matched to a gene: 11. This CDR3 is 18 amino acids long.

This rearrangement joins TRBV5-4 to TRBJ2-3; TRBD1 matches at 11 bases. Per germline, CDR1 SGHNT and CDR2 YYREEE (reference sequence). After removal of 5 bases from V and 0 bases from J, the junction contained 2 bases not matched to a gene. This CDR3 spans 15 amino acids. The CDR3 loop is CASRDRGRSTDTQYF. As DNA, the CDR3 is TGTGCCAGCAGGGACAGGGGGCGTAGCACAGATACGCAGTATTTT.

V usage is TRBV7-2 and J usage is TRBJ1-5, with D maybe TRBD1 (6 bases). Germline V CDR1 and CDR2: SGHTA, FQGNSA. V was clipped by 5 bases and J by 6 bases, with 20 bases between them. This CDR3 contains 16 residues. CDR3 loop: CASSLTSGTTAQPQHF. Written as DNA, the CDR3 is TGTGCCAGCAGCCTCACTTCCGGGACAACAGCTCAGCCCCAGCATTTT. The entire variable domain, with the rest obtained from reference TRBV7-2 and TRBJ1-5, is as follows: GAGVSQSPSNKVTEKGKDVELRCDPISGHTALYWYRQSLGQGLEFLIYFQGNSAPDKSGLPSDRFSAERTGGSVSTLTIQRTQQEDSAVYLCASSLTSGTTAQPQHFGDGTRLSIL.

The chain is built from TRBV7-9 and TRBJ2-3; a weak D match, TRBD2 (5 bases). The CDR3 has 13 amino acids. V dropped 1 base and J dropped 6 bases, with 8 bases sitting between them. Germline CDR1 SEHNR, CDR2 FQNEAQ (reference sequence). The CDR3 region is CASSLVAGDTQYF. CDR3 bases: TGTGCCAGCAGCTTAGTGGCGGGCGATACGCAGTATTTT.

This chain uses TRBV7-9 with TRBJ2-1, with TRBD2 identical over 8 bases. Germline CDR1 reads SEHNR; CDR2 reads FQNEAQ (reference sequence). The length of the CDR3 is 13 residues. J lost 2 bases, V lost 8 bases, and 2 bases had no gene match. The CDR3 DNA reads TGTGCCAGCCCGGGGGGGACCTACAATGAGCAGTTCTTC. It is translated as CASPGGTYNEQFF.

DNA of the CDR3: TGTGCCAGCAGCTTGGGGGGTGTGGGCTCCTATAATTCACCCCTCCACTTT. Residues: CASSLGGVGSYNSPLHF. The rearrangement uses TRBV7-8 and TRBJ1-6; the D gene is possibly TRBD1 (5 bases). Trimming left V 3 bases short and J 0 bases short, with 12 bases between. The CDR3 is made up of 17 amino acids. Germline V gene lookup returns CDR1 SGHVS and CDR2 FQNEAQ.

This chain's CDR3 is CATSRGASGATDTQYF. The CDR3 nucleotides read TGTGCCACCAGCAGAGGGGCTAGCGGGGCCACAGATACGCAGTATTTT. This chain connects TRBV15 to TRBJ2-3; TRBD2 agrees at 9 bases. This CDR3 spans 16 amino acids. CDR1 is LNHNV, CDR2 YYDKDF, per germline (reference sequence). J lost 2 bases, V lost 1 base, and 4 bases had no gene match.

The CDR3 here is CASSPTRSSYEQYF. CDR3 in DNA: TGTGCCAGCAGCCCAACCAGGTCGAGTTACGAGCAGTACTTC. This rearrangement joins TRBV7-9 to TRBJ2-7; D unresolved. V dropped 5 bases and J dropped 4 bases, with 15 bases sitting between them. Per germline, CDR1 SEHNR and CDR2 FQNEAQ (reference sequence). The CDR3 contains 14 residues.

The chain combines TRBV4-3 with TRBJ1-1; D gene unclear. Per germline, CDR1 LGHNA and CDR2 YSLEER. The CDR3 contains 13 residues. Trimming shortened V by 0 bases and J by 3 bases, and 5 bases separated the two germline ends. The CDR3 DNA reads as TGCGCCAGCAGCCAAGATCGATACACTGAAGCTTTCTTT. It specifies CASSQDRYTEAFF.